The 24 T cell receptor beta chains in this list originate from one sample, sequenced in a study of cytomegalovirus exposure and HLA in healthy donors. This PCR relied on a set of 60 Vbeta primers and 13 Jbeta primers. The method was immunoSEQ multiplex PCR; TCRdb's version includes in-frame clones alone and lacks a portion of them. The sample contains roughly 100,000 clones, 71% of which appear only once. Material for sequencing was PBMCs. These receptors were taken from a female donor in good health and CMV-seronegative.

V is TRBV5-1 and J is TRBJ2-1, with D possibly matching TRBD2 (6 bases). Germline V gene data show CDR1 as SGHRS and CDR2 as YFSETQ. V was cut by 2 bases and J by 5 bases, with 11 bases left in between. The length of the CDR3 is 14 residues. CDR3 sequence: CASSLSLANNEQFF. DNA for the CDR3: TGCGCCAGCAGCTTATCGCTAGCGAACAATGAGCAGTTCTTC. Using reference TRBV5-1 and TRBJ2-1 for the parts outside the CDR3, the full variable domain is KAGVTQTPRYLIKTRGQQVTLSCSPISGHRSVSWYQQTPGQGLQFLFEYFSETQRNKGNFPGRFSGRQFSNSRSEMNVSTLELGDSALYLCASSLSLANNEQFFGPGTRLTVL.

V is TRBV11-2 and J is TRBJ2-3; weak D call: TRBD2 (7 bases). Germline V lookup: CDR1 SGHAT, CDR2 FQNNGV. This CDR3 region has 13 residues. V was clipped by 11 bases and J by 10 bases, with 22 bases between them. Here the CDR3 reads CAWLAGEGGSQYF. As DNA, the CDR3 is TGTGCCTGGTTAGCCGGGGAGGGGGGTTCGCAGTATTTT.

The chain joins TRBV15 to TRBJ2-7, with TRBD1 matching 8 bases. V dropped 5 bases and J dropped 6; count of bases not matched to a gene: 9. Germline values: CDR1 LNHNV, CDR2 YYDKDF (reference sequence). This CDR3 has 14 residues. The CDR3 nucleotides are TGTGCCACCAGCCTGGACAGGGCTGGACTCGAGCAGTACTTC. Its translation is CATSLDRAGLEQYF.

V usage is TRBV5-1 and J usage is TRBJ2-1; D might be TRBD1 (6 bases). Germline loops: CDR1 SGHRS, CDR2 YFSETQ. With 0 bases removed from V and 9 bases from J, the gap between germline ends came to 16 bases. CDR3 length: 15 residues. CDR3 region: CASSLDPGDLGEQFF. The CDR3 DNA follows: TGCGCCAGCAGCTTGGATCCAGGGGATTTAGGTGAGCAGTTCTTC.

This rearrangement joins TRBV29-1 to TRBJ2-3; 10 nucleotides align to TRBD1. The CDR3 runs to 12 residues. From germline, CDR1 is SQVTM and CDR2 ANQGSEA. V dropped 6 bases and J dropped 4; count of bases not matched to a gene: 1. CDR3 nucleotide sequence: TGCAGCGTAGGGACAGGGGCAGATACGCAGTATTTT. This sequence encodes CSVGTGADTQYF.

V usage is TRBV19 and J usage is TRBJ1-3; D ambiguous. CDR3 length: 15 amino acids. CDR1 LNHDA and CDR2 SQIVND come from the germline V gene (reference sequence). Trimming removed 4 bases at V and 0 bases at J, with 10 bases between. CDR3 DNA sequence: TGTGCCAGTAGTACCGGAGGCTTCTCTGGAAACACCATATATTTT. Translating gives CASSTGGFSGNTIYF. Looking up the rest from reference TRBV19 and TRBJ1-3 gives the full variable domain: DGGITQSPKYLFRKEGQNVTLSCEQNLNHDAMYWYRQDPGQGLRLIYYSQIVNDFQKGDIAEGYSVSREKKESFPLTVTSAQKNPTAFYLCASSTGGFSGNTIYFGEGSWLTVV.

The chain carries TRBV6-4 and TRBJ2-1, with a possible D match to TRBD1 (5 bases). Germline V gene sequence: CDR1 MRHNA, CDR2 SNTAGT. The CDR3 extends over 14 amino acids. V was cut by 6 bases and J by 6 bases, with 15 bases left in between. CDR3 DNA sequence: TGTGCCAGCAGGGGGCTGAACGTTGCCAATGAGCAGTTCTTC. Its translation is CASRGLNVANEQFF.

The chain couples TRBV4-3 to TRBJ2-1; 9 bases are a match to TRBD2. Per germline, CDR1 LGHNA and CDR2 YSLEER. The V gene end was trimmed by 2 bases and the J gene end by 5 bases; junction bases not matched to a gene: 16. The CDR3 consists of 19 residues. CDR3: CASSQIAGAALALNNEQFF. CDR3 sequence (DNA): TGCGCCAGCAGCCAAATAGCGGGAGCTGCCCTTGCTCTCAACAATGAGCAGTTCTTC.

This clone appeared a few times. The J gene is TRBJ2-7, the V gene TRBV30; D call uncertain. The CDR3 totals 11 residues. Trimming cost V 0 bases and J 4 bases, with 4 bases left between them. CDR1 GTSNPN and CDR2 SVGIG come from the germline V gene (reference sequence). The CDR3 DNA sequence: TGTGCCTGGAGTGTCTTGTACGAGCAGTACTTC. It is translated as CAWSVLYEQYF. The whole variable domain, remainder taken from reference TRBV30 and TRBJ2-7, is SQTIHQWPATLVQPVGSPLSLECTVEGTSNPNLYWYRQAAGRGLQLLFYSVGIGQISSEVPQNLSASRPQDRQFILSSKKLLLSDSGFYLCAWSVLYEQYFGPGTRLTVT.

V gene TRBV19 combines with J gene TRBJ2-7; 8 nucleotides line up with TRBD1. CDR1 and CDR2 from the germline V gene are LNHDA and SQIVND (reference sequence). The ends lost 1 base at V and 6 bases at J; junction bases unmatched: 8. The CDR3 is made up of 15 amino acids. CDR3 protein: CASSIGNRGFVEQYF. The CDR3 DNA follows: TGTGCCAGTAGTATAGGAAACAGGGGGTTCGTCGAGCAGTACTTC. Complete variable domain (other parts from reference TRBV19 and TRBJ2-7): DGGITQSPKYLFRKEGQNVTLSCEQNLNHDAMYWYRQDPGQGLRLIYYSQIVNDFQKGDIAEGYSVSREKKESFPLTVTSAQKNPTAFYLCASSIGNRGFVEQYFGPGTRLTVT.

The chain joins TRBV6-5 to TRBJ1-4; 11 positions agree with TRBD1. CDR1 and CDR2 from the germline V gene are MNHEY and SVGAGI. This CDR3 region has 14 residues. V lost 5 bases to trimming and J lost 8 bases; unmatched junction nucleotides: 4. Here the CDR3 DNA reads TGTGCCAGCAGTCTAGGACAGGGGGCCGAAAAACTGTTTTTT. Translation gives CASSLGQGAEKLFF.

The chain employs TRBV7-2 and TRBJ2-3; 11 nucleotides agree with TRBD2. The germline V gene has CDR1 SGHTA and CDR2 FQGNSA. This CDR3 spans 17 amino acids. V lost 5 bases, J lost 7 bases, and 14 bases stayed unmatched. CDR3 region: CASSAPRLAGRVNTQYF. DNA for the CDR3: TGTGCCAGCAGCGCCCCCAGACTAGCGGGACGGGTAAATACGCAGTATTTT.

In nucleotides, the CDR3 is TGTGCCAGCAGTTTACGGGTCCTAAAGGCTCAGCCCCAGCATTTT. Amino acid sequence: CASSLRVLKAQPQHF. This chain links TRBV28 with TRBJ1-5, with D unresolved. This CDR3 spans 15 amino acids. V lost 2 bases to trimming and J lost 6 bases, with 14 bases between them. Germline CDR1 and CDR2: MDHEN and SYDVKM.

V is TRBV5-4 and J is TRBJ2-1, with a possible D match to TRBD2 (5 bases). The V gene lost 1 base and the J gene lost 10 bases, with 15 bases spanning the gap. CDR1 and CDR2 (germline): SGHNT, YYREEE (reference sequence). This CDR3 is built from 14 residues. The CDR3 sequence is CASSLRIEGGEQFF. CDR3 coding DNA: TGTGCCAGCAGCTTGCGCATTGAGGGCGGGGAGCAGTTCTTC.

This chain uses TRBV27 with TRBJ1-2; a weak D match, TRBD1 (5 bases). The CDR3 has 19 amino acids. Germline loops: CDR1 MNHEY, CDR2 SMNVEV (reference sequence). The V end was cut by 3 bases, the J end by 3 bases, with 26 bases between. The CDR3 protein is CASSFRRPLWGDLDYGYTF. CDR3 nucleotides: TGTGCCAGCAGTTTCCGGAGGCCGCTATGGGGGGATTTAGACTATGGCTACACCTTC.

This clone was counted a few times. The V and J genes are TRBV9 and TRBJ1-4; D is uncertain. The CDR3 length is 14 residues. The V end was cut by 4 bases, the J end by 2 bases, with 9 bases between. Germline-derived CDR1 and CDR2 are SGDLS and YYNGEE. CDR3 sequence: CASSKGSTNEKLFF. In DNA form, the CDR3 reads TGTGCCAGCAGCAAAGGGAGTACTAATGAAAAACTGTTTTTT.

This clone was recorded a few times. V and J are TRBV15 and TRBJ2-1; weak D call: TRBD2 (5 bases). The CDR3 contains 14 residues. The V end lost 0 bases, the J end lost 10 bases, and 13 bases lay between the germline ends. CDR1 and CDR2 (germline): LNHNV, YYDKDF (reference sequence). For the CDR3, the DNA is TGTGCCACCAGCAGAGATGAGACTACACTAGAGCAGTTCTTC. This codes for CATSRDETTLEQFF.

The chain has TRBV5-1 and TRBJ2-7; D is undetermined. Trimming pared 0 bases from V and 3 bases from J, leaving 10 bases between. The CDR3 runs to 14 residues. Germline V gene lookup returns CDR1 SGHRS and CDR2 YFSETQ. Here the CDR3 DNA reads TGCGCCAGCAGCTTGGTGGCGACTGTCTACGAGCAGTACTTC. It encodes CASSLVATVYEQYF.

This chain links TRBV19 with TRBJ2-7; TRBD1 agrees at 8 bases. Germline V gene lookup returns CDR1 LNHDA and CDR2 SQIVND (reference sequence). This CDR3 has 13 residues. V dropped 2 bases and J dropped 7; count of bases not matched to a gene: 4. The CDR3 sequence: CASSIQGAREQYF. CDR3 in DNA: TGTGCCAGTAGTATACAGGGGGCACGGGAGCAGTACTTC.

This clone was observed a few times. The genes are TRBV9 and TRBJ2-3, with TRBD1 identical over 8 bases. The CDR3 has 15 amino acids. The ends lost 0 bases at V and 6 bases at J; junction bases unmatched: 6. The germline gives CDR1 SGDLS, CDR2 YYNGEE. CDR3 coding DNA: TGTGCCAGCAGCGTAGCCCCGACAGGGGCTGATACGCAGTATTTT. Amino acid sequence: CASSVAPTGADTQYF.

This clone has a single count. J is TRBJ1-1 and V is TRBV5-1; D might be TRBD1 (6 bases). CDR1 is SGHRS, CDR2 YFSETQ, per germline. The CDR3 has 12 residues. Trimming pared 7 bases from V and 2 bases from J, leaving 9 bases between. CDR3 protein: CASSGHNTEAFF. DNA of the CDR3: TGCGCCAGCTCGGGACACAACACTGAAGCTTTCTTT. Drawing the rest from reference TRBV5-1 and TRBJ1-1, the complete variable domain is KAGVTQTPRYLIKTRGQQVTLSCSPISGHRSVSWYQQTPGQGLQFLFEYFSETQRNKGNFPGRFSGRQFSNSRSEMNVSTLELGDSALYLCASSGHNTEAFFGQGTRLTVV.

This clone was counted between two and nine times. CDR3 sequence reads: CASSSTRGVEQFF. CDR3 bases: TGTGCCAGCAGTTCTACGCGGGGGGTAGAGCAGTTCTTC. The chain links TRBV6-5 to TRBJ2-1; TRBD2 matches 8 bases. The J segment lost 10 bases and the V segment lost 4 bases, leaving 6 bases of the junction unmatched. The length of the CDR3 is 13 residues. Germline CDR1 MNHEY, CDR2 SVGAGI.

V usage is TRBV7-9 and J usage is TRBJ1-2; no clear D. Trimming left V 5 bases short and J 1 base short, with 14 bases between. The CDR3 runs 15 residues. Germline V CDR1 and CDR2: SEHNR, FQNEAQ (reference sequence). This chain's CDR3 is CASSPPGSGNYGYTF. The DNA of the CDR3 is TGTGCCAGCAGCCCCCCGGGGAGCGGTAACTATGGCTACACCTTC.

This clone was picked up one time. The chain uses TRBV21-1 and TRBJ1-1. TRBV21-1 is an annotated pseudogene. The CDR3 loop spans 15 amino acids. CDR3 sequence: CASSKGGGGDTEAFF. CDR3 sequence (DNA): TGTGCCAGCAGCAAGGGAGGCGGAGGGGACACTGAAGCTTTCTTT.